This passage covers 10 T cell receptor beta chains from one sample sequenced in a study of blood T cell repertoires in COVID-19. Some clones are missing from TCRdb's copy, which holds only in-frame ones; the method was immunoSEQ multiplex PCR. The sample has 13,000 or so clones, around nine tenths seen once. Sequenced: peripheral blood. The receptors were sampled from a human donor in a cohort sampled during active COVID-19.

The genes are TRBV19 and TRBJ2-3; weak D call: TRBD2 (7 bases). Germline loops: CDR1 LNHDA, CDR2 SQIVND (reference sequence). This CDR3 comprises 14 residues. The germline V and J ends were trimmed by 3 bases and 4 bases, with 11 bases remaining between them. For the CDR3, the DNA is TGTGCCAGTAGTATGATAGGGGGGGCAGATACGCAGTATTTT. Translation: CASSMIGGADTQYF.

This chain uses TRBV7-6 with TRBJ2-2, with unresolved D. CDR3 length equals 14 residues. Germline V CDR1 and CDR2: SGHVS, FNYEAQ. Trimming shortened V by 3 bases and J by 2 bases, and 7 bases separated the two germline ends. In DNA form, the CDR3 reads TGTGCCAGCAGCTTGGCCCCAAACACCGGGGAGCTGTTTTTT. It codes for CASSLAPNTGELFF.

The J gene is TRBJ2-7, the V gene TRBV27; 7 bases line up with TRBD2. The length of the CDR3 is 19 residues. The germline V gene has CDR1 MNHEY and CDR2 SMNVEV (reference sequence). V shed 5 bases, J shed 5 bases, and the junction held 24 bases outside the gene matches. DNA for the CDR3: TGTGCCAGCAGTCCCCGCCGGGAAACTAGCGCTGGGTTCCTCCACGAGCAGTACTTC. Protein product: CASSPRRETSAGFLHEQYF.

The V call is TRBV6-5, the J call TRBJ2-3; D gene unclear. Germline assignment: CDR1 MNHEY and CDR2 SVGAGI. CDR3 size: 13 residues. Trimming pared 8 bases from V and 2 bases from J, leaving 11 bases between. CDR3 loop: CASGQSLTDTQYF. The DNA for the CDR3 is TGTGCCAGCGGCCAGTCTCTCACAGATACGCAGTATTTT.

This chain joins TRBV6-5 and TRBJ1-1; D not resolved. The CDR3 consists of 14 residues. CDR1 and CDR2 from the germline V gene are MNHEY and SVGAGI. V dropped 8 bases and J dropped 11 bases, with 24 bases sitting between them. CDR3 nucleotide sequence: TGTGCCAGCGTTACGCCTGTGGTGGTCTCCGAGGCTTTCTTT. This sequence encodes CASVTPVVVSEAFF.

The V gene is TRBV19, the J gene TRBJ1-5, with 8 nucleotides matching TRBD1. The ends lost 5 bases at V and 3 bases at J; junction bases unmatched: 3. The CDR3 length is 14 residues. CDR1 is LNHDA and CDR2 is SQIVND in the germline V gene (reference sequence). CDR3 coding DNA: TGTGCCAGTAGTTACAGGGGGATCAATCAGCCCCAGCATTTT. This gives the protein CASSYRGINQPQHF. Drawing the rest from reference TRBV19 and TRBJ1-5, the complete variable domain is DGGITQSPKYLFRKEGQNVTLSCEQNLNHDAMYWYRQDPGQGLRLIYYSQIVNDFQKGDIAEGYSVSREKKESFPLTVTSAQKNPTAFYLCASSYRGINQPQHFGDGTRLSIL.

This chain connects TRBV25-1 to TRBJ2-7; the match to TRBD2 covers 9 bases. The ends lost 5 bases at V and 3 bases at J; junction bases unmatched: 5. Germline V gene sequence: CDR1 MGHDK, CDR2 SYGVNS. The CDR3 spans 14 residues. CDR3 DNA sequence: TGTGCCAGCAGTTCGGCTAGCGGGGTCTACGAGCAGTACTTC. Amino acid sequence: CASSSASGVYEQYF.

The rearrangement joins TRBV4-3 to TRBJ2-5; TRBD2 aligns across 14 bases. The V gene's germline CDR1 is LGHNA and CDR2 YSLEER. Germline trimming cut 4 bases from V and 9 bases from J; bases unmatched to any gene: 13. CDR3 length: 17 amino acids. The DNA for the CDR3 is TGCGCCAGCAGCCGGGGACTAGCGGGGGACGCCCCGGGGGCCCAGTACTTC. Amino acids: CASSRGLAGDAPGAQYF.

The V call is TRBV2, the J call TRBJ2-3, with TRBD2 identical over 9 bases. CDR3 length: 14 amino acids. With 4 bases clipped from V and 4 bases from J, the junction kept 3 bases outside the gene matches. Looked up from germline, CDR1 is SNHLY and CDR2 is FYNNEI. The CDR3 DNA follows: TGTGCCAGCAGTGGGGGACTAGCATCAGATACGCAGTATTTT. It specifies CASSGGLASDTQYF. Full variable domain (rest looked up from reference TRBV2 and TRBJ2-3): EPEVTQTPSHQVTQMGQEVILRCVPISNHLYFYWYRQILGQKVEFLVSFYNNEISEKSEIFDDQFSVERPDGSNFTLKIRSTKLEDSAMYFCASSGGLASDTQYFGPGTRLTVL.

The rearrangement links TRBV7-2 to TRBJ1-2; 8 bases align to TRBD1. CDR1 SGHTA and CDR2 FQGNSA come from the germline V gene. There are 14 residues in the CDR3. Trimming took 3 bases from V and 6 from J; bases not matched to a gene: 6. For the CDR3, the DNA is TGTGCCAGCAGCTTCACTTACAGGGGGGATGGCTACACCTTC. Encoded protein: CASSFTYRGDGYTF.